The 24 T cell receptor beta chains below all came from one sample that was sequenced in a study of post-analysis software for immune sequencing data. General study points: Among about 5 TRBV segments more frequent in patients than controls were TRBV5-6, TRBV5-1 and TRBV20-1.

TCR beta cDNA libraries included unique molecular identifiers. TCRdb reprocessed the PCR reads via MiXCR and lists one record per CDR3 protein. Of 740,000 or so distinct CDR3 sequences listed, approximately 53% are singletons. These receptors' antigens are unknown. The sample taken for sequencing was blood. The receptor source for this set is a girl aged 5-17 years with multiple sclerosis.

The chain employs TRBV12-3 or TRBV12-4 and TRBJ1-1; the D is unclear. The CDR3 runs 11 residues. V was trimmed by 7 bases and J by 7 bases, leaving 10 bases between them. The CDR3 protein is CASTLSHEAFF. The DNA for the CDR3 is TGTGCCAGCACCCTGAGTCATGAAGCTTTCTTT.

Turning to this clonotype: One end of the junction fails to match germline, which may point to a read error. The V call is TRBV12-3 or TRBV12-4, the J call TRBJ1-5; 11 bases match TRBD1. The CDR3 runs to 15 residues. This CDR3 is CARRTGTGGNQPQHF. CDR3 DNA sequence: TGTGCCCGCAGAACCGGGACAGGGGGAAATCAGCCCCAGCATTTT.

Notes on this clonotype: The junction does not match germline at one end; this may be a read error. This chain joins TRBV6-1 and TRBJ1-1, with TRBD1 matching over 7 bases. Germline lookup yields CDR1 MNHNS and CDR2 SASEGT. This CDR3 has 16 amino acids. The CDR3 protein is CASSVLGTAMNTEAFF. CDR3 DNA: TGTGCCAGTAGTGTTCTAGGGACAGCGATGAACACTGAAGCTTTCTTT.

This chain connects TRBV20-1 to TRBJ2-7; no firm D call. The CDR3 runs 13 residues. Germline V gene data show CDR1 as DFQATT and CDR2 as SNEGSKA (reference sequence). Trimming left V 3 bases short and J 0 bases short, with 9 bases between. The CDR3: CSASSMSSYEQYF. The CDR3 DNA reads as TGCAGTGCTAGTTCCATGAGCTCCTACGAGCAGTACTTC.

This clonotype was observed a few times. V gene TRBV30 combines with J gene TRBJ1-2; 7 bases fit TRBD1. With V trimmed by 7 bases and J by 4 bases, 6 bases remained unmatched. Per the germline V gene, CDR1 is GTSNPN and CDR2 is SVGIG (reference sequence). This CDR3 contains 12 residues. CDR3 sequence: CASSQGTYGYTF. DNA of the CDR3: TGTGCCTCCTCACAGGGGACCTATGGCTACACCTTC.

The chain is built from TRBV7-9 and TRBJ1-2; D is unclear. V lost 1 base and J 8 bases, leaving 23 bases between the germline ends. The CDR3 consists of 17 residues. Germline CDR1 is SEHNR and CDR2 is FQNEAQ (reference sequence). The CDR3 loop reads CASSLEQKEVRKGGYTF. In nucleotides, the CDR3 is TGTGCCAGCAGCTTAGAGCAGAAGGAAGTCAGGAAAGGGGGCTACACCTTC.

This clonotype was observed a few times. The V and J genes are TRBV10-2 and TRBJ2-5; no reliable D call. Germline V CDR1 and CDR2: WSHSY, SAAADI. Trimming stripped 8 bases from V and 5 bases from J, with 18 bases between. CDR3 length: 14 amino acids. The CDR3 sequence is CASRGVLHWETQYF. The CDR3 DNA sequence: TGCGCCAGCCGAGGAGTCCTACACTGGGAGACCCAGTACTTC.

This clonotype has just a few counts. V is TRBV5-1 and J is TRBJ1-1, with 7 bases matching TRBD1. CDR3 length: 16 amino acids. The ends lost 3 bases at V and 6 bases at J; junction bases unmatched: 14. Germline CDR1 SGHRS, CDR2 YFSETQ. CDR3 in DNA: TGCGCCAGCAGCTCAACAATCGCGACAGGGCGTGCTGAAGCTTTCTTT. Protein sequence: CASSSTIATGRAEAFF.

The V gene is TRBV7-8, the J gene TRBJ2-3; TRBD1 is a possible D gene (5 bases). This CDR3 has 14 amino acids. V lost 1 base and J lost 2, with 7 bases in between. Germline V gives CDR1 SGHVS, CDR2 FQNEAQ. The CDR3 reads CASSLDGHTDTQYF. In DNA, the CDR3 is TGTGCCAGCAGCTTAGATGGACACACAGATACGCAGTATTTT.

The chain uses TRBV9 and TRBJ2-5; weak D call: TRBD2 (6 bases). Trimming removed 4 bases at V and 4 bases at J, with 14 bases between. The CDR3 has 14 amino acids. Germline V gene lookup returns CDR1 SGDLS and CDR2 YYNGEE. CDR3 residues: CASSSRGGVETQYF. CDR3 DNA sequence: TGTGCCAGCAGCTCTCGAGGCGGGGTAGAGACCCAGTACTTC.

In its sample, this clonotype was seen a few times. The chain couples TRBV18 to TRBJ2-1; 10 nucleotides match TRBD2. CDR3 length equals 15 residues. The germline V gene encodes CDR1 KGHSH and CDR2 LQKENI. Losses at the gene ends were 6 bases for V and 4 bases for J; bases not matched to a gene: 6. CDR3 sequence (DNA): TGTGCCAGCTCTACCCTAGCGGGGGATTACAATGAGCAGTTCTTC. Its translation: CASSTLAGDYNEQFF. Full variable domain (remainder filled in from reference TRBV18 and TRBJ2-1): NAGVMQNPRHLVRRRGQEARLRCSPMKGHSHVYWYRQLPEEGLKFMVYLQKENIIDESGMPKERFSAEFPKEGPSILRIQQVVRGDSAAYFCASSTLAGDYNEQFFGPGTRLTVL.

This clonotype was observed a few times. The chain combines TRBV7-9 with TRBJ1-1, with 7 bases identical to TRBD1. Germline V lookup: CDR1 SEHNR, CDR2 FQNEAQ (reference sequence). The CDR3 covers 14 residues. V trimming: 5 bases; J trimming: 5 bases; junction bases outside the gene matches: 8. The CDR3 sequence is CASSADRASTEAFF. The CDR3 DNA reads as TGTGCCAGCAGCGCCGACAGGGCGAGTACTGAAGCTTTCTTT. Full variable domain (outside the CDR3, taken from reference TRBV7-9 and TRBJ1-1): DTGVSQNPRHKITKRGQNVTFRCDPISEHNRLYWYRQTLGQGPEFLTYFQNEAQLEKSRLLSDRFSAERPKGSFSTLEIQRTEQGDSAMYLCASSADRASTEAFFGQGTRLTVV.

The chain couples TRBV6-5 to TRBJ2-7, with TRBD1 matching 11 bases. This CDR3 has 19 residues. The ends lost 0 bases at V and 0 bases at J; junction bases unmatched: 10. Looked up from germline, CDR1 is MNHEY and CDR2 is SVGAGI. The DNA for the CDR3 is TGTGCCAGCAGTTACTCGGGACAGGGGGGGTCCTCCAGCTCCTACGAGCAGTACTTC. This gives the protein CASSYSGQGGSSSSYEQYF.

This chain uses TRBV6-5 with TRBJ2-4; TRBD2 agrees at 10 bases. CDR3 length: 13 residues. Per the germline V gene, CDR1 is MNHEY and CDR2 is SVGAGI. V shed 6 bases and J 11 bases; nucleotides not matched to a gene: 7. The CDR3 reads CASRSLAGEVQYF. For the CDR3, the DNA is TGTGCCAGCAGATCCCTAGCGGGAGAGGTTCAGTACTTC.

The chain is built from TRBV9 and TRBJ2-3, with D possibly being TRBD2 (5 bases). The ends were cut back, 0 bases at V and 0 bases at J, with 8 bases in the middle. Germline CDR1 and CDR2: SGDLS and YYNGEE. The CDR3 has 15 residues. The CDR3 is CASSVGGRSTDTQYF. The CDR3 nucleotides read TGTGCCAGCAGCGTAGGTGGGAGAAGCACAGATACGCAGTATTTT. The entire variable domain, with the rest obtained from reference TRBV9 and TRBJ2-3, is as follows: DSGVTQTPKHLITATGQRVTLRCSPRSGDLSVYWYQQSLDQGLQFLIQYYNGEERAKGNILERFSAQQFPDLHSELNLSSLELGDSALYFCASSVGGRSTDTQYFGPGTRLTVL.

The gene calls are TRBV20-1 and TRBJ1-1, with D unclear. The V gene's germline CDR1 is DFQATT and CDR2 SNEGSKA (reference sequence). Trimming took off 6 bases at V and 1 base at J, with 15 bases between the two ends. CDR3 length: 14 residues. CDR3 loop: CSAKRVEQNTEAFF. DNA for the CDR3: TGCAGTGCCAAACGGGTGGAACAGAACACTGAAGCTTTCTTT.

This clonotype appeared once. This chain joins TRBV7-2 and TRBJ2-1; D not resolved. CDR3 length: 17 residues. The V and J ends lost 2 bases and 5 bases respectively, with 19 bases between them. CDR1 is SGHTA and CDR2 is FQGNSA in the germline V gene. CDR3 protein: CASSLIIGPDTHNEQFF. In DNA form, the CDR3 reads TGTGCCAGCAGCTTAATCATCGGACCTGATACCCACAATGAGCAGTTCTTC.

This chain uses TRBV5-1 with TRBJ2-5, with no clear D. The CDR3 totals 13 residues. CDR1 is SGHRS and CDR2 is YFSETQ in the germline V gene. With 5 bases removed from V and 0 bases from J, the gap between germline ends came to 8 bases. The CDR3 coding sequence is TGCGCCAGCAGGAGAGAGTACCAAGAGACCCAGTACTTC. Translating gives CASRREYQETQYF.

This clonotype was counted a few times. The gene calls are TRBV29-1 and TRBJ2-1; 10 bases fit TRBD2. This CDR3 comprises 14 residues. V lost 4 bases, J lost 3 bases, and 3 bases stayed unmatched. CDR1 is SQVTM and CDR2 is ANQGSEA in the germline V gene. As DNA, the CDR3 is TGCAGCGTTGTTAGCGGGAGGTACTACAATGAGCAGTTCTTC. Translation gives CSVVSGRYYNEQFF.

The CDR3 nucleotides read TGCAGCGTATCAGGGGGGGAAGAGACCCAGTACTTC. Translating it yields CSVSGGEETQYF. The gene calls are TRBV29-1 and TRBJ2-5; D may match TRBD1 or TRBD2 (7 bases each). This CDR3 is built from 12 residues. Germline V gene data show CDR1 as SQVTM and CDR2 as ANQGSEA. V was cut by 6 bases and J by 3 bases, with 11 bases left in between.

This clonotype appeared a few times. The CDR3 DNA reads TGTGCCAGCAGTATCTCCGGGACAGCTTCCTACGAGCAGTACTTC. Translation gives CASSISGTASYEQYF. J is TRBJ2-7 and V is TRBV27, with 7 bases fitting TRBD1. This CDR3 comprises 15 residues. Germline CDR1 MNHEY, CDR2 SMNVEV (reference sequence). V dropped 5 bases and J dropped 1; count of bases not matched to a gene: 8.

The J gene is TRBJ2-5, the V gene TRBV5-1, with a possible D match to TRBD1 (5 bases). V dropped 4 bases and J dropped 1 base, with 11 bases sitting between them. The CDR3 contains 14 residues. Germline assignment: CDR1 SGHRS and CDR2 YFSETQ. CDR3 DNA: TGCGCCAGCAGCACGCAGGGTGGCCAAGAGACCCAGTACTTC. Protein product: CASSTQGGQETQYF.

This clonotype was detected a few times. The CDR3 nucleotides are TGCAGTGCTTTCAGGGGGCTTGGCAACGTCCTGACTTTC. The encoded protein is CSAFRGLGNVLTF. The chain uses TRBV20-1 and TRBJ2-6; 8 bases are a match to TRBD1. Per the germline V gene, CDR1 is DFQATT and CDR2 is SNEGSKA (reference sequence). This CDR3 comprises 13 residues. V trimming: 5 bases; J trimming: 9 bases; junction bases outside the gene matches: 6.

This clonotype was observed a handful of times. The CDR3 region has the DNA TGCAGTGCTAGAGACGGGACAGGGTTTCGGGAGCAGTACTTC. Translating it yields CSARDGTGFREQYF. V is TRBV20-1 and J is TRBJ2-7; TRBD1 aligns across 9 bases. V shed 0 bases, J shed 7 bases, and the junction held 7 bases outside the gene matches. Germline CDR1 and CDR2: DFQATT and SNEGSKA (reference sequence). The CDR3 is 14 amino acids.